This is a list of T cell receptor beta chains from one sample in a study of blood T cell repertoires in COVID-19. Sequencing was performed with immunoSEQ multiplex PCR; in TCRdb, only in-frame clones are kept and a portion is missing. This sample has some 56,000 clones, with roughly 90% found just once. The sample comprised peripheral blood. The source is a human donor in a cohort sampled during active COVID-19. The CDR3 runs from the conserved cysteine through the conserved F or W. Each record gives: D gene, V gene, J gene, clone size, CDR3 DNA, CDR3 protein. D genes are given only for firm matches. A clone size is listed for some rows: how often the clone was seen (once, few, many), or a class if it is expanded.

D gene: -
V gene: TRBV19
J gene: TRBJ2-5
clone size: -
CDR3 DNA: TGTGCCAGTAGTATAGATCCCCCTTCTCTTGCAGGGGGGCAAGAGACCCAGTACTTC
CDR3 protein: CASSIDPPSLAGGQETQYF

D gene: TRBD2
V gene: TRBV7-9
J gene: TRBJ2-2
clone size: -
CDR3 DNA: TGTGCCAGCAGCCGCGGGGGGACGGCCACCGGGGAGCTGTTTTTT
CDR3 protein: CASSRGGTATGELFF

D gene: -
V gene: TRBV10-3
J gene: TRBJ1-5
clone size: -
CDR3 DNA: TGTGCCATCAGTGAGTCGAACAGCCCGAGCAATCAGCCCCAGCATTTT
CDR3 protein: CAISESNSPSNQPQHF

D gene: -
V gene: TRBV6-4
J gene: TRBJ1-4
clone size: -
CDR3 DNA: TGTGCCAGCAGAGCCACGGGGAGGGAAGGTGAAAAACTGTTTTTT
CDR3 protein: CASRATGREGEKLFF

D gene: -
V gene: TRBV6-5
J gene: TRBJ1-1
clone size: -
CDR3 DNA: TGTGCCAGCAGCCTTCAGGATTATAACACTGAAGCTTTCTTT
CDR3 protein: CASSLQDYNTEAFF

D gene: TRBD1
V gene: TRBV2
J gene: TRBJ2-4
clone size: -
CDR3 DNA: TGTGCCAGCGCGACAGGGGGCACGAACATTCAGTACTTC
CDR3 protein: CASATGGTNIQYF

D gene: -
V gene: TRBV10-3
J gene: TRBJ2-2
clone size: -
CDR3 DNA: TGTGCCATCTCTTTGGGGGGGCCGAACACCGGGGAGCTGTTTTTT
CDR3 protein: CAISLGGPNTGELFF

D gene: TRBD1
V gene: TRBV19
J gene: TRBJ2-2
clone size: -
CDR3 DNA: TGTGCCAGTAGTATTTCGCACAGGGGAAACACCGGGGAGCTGTTTTTT
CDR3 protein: CASSISHRGNTGELFF

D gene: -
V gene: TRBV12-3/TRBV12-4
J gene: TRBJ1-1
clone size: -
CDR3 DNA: TGTGCCAGCAGTTACCGACAGCATCCCGTTTTCTTT
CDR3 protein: CASSYRQHPVFF

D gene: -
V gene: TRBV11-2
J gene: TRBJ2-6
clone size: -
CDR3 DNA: TGTGCCAGCAGCTTAATGCGGGCACTCAGGGCCAACGTCCTGACTTTC
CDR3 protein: CASSLMRALRANVLTF

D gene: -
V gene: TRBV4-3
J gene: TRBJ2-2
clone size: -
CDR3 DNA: TGCGCCAGCAGCCTAGCACAGGGACCCAACACCGGGGAGCTGTTTTTT
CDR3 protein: CASSLAQGPNTGELFF

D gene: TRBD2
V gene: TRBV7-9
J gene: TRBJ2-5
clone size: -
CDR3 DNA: TGTGCCAGCAGCTTACTAGCGGGGGCGGAGACCCAGTACTTC
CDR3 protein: CASSLLAGAETQYF

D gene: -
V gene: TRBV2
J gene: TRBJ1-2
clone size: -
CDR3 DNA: TGTGCCAGCACTGGGAGCAGTCAAACTTTCTATGGCTACACCTTC
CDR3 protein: CASTGSSQTFYGYTF

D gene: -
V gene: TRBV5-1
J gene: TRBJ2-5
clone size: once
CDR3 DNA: TGCGCCAGCAGCTTGGAGGGCAGCCGAACGGGGGAGACCCAGTACTTC
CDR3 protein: CASSLEGSRTGETQYF

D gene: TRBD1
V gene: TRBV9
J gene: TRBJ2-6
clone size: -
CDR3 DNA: TGTGCCAGCAGCTTTCTCCCGGGACAGGGGTTAACTGGGGCCAACGTCCTGACTTTC
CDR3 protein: CASSFLPGQGLTGANVLTF

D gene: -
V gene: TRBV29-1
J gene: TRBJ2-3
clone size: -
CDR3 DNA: TGCAGCGCCTCTTCTATGGGGCGCGCAGATACGCAGTATTTT
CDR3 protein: CSASSMGRADTQYF

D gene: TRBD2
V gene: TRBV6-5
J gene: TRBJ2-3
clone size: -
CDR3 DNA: TGTGCCAGCAGTTACAGGGCGGGGGGACTAGATACGCAGTATTTT
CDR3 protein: CASSYRAGGLDTQYF

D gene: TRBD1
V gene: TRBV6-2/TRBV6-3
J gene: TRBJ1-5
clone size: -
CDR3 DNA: TGTGCCAGCAGTTCCTTACCTCGCCCGACAGGGGGCCAGAATCAGCCCCAGCATTTT
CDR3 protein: CASSSLPRPTGGQNQPQHF

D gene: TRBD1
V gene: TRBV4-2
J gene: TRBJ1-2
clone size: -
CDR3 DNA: TGTGCCAGCAGCCGCCCAGTGGGGACAGGCGCCTTGGATGGCTACACCTTC
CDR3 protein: CASSRPVGTGALDGYTF

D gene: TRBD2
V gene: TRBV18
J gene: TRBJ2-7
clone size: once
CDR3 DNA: TGTGCCAGCTCACCTGCAGCGGGGGCGTCCACCTACGAGCAGTACTTC
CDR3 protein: CASSPAAGASTYEQYF

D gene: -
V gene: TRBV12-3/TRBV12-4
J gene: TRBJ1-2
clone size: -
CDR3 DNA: TGTGCCAGCAAACCGGGAAGCTATGGCTACACCTTC
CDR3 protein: CASKPGSYGYTF